This record covers a single T cell receptor (beta chain). Its antigen is still unknown. This sample is drawn from a study of cytomegalovirus exposure and HLA in healthy donors. Study conclusions and caveats: Productive status was seen about 87% or about 30% of the time for most TCR beta V segments in an earlier analysis.

Both 60 Vbeta primers and 13 Jbeta primers went into the PCR. Some clones are missing from TCRdb's copy, which holds only in-frame ones; the method was immunoSEQ multiplex PCR. The sample consists of 200,000 to 300,000 clones, 84% of them appearing once. The sequenced material came from PBMCs. This receptor was obtained from a woman aged 40 to 50 in good health and CMV-seropositive.

CDR3 bases: TGTGCCAGCAGTATCGACTCGCGGGCCTATGGCTACACCTTC. This translates into CASSIDSRAYGYTF. The chain links TRBV6-5 to TRBJ1-2; D remains unclear. V was clipped by 5 bases and J by 4 bases, with 14 bases between them. Germline-derived CDR1 and CDR2 are MNHEY and SVGAGI. This CDR3 is built from 14 residues.